A single sample is the source of the 20 T cell receptor beta chains below, sequenced in a study of CD8+CD57+ T cells in acquired aplastic anemia (dated 2018 in TCRdb). Patients chosen for sequencing had shown expansion of CD8+CD57+ cells by flow cytometry. Sequencing instrument: Illumina HiSeq 2000. Genomic DNA served as template for TCR beta VDJ combination and CDR3 sequence profiling. In-frame beta chains were kept once TCRdb had trimmed the public reads at Q25 with fastp and called clones with MiXCR. Identical CDR3 protein sequences are pooled into one entry, listed with their most common genes and DNA. Present in this sample are approximately 470,000 distinct CDR3 sequences, around 33% of which were seen just once. Around 0.82% of the sample comes from the top ten. Sequencing was done on a sample of sorted CD4+, CD8+, or CD8+CD57+ T cells (not recorded which) from PBMCs. The receptor source for this set is a human donor with aplastic anemia.

The chain couples TRBV5-5 to TRBJ2-5; 15 bases are shared with TRBD2. The CDR3 has 15 amino acids. From germline, CDR1 is SGHKS and CDR2 YYEKEE (reference sequence). The J segment lost 4 bases and the V segment lost 5 bases, leaving 3 bases of the junction unmatched. CDR3: CASSGTSGGIETQYF. The CDR3 DNA reads as TGTGCCAGCAGTGGGACTAGCGGGGGGATAGAGACCCAGTACTTC.

Many counts were recorded for this clonotype. The rearrangement joins TRBV19 to TRBJ1-1; no definite D call. The V gene's germline CDR1 is LNHDA and CDR2 SQIVND (reference sequence). Trimming shortened V by 8 bases and J by 8 bases, and 15 bases separated the two germline ends. The CDR3 extends over 12 amino acids. The chain's CDR3 is CASSLGRREAFF. CDR3 nucleotide sequence: TGTGCCAGTTCTCTGGGTAGAAGGGAAGCTTTCTTT.

In its sample, this clonotype was seen many times. V and J are TRBV24-1 and TRBJ2-2; D gene uncertain. The CDR3 sequence is 15 residues long. Germline CDR1 reads KGHDR; CDR2 reads SFDVKD. V was pared by 5 bases and J by 3 bases, with 12 bases between. CDR3 coding DNA: TGTGCCACCAGTGTGATTCACAGTTACACCGGGGAGCTGTTTTTT. Residues: CATSVIHSYTGELFF.

This clonotype was seen at least ten times. The chain joins TRBV9 to TRBJ2-6; possibly TRBD2 for D (6 bases). The germline gives CDR1 SGDLS, CDR2 YYNGEE. Trimming pared 3 bases from V and 0 bases from J, leaving 13 bases between. The CDR3 extends over 17 amino acids. The CDR3, as DNA: TGTGCCAGCAGCGCGACTAGTTACCCCTCTGGGGCCAACGTCCTGACTTTC. It yields the protein CASSATSYPSGANVLTF.

This clonotype was seen a handful of times. The missing conserved phenylalanine or tryptophan at the end of this CDR3 makes a read error likely. The chain joins TRBV7-7 to TRBJ1-1, with D hard to call. The germline V gene has CDR1 SSHAT and CDR2 FNYEAQ (reference sequence). The CDR3 sequence is 13 residues long. The CDR3 loop reads CASSLDRNTEAFS. The DNA of the CDR3 is TGTGCTAGCAGCTTAGACCGGAACACTGAAGCTTTCTCT.

The CDR3 DNA reads TGCGCCAGCAGCTTGAAAGTTTCCACTGAAGCTTTCTTT. It specifies CASSLKVSTEAFF. V and J are TRBV5-1 and TRBJ1-1; no definite D call. CDR1 and CDR2 from the germline V gene are SGHRS and YFSETQ. V was trimmed by 1 base and J by 4 bases, leaving 8 bases between them. The CDR3 totals 13 residues.

Many counts were recorded for this clonotype. One end of the junction does not line up with germline, which may come from a read error. The chain uses TRBV5-1 and TRBJ1-3, with a tentative D call TRBD1 (5 bases). The CDR3 totals 14 residues. CDR1 is SGHRS, CDR2 YFSETQ, per germline. CDR3 DNA: TGTGCCAGCAGCTTAGACAGCTCTGGAAACACCATATATTTT. It translates to CASSLDSSGNTIYF. The variable domain in full, completed from reference TRBV5-1 and TRBJ1-3, reads KAGVTQTPRYLIKTRGQQVTLSCSPISGHRSVSWYQQTPGQGLQFLFEYFSETQRNKGNFPGRFSGRQFSNSRSEMNVSTLELGDSALYLCASSLDSSGNTIYFGEGSWLTVV.

At least ten counts were recorded for this clonotype. J is TRBJ1-2 and V is TRBV7-9; 9 nucleotides line up with TRBD1. J gave up 4 bases and V 4 bases, and 4 bases lay outside the gene matches. Per germline, CDR1 SEHNR and CDR2 FQNEAQ (reference sequence). CDR3 length: 14 residues. CDR3: CASSYVTGGYGYTF. In DNA, the CDR3 is TGTGCCAGCAGCTACGTGACAGGGGGCTATGGCTACACCTTC.

The rearrangement links TRBV11-3 to TRBJ2-3; D uncertain. The CDR3 extends over 14 amino acids. Germline V gene lookup returns CDR1 SGHNT and CDR2 YENEEA. The V gene lost 0 bases and the J gene lost 0 bases, with 4 bases spanning the gap. CDR3 coding DNA: TGTGCCAGCAGCTTAGATGCCAGCACAGATACGCAGTATTTT. It is translated as CASSLDASTDTQYF.

The genes are TRBV4-3 and TRBJ1-6, with D tentatively TRBD1 (6 bases). The CDR3 runs 15 residues. V gave up 0 bases and J gave up 8 bases, with 11 bases separating them. CDR1 is LGHNA, CDR2 YSLEER, per germline. The CDR3 reads CASSQDPSGDSPLHF. As DNA, the CDR3 is TGCGCCAGCAGCCAAGATCCTTCAGGGGATTCACCCCTCCACTTT.

This clonotype was found a few times. The rearrangement joins TRBV2 to TRBJ2-1; 11 bases fit TRBD1. The germline V gene encodes CDR1 SNHLY and CDR2 FYNNEI. Unmatched junction bases numbered 4, after V lost 6 bases and J lost 6 bases. This CDR3 comprises 14 residues. CDR3 protein: CASRAGTGGNEQFF. CDR3 nucleotides: TGTGCCAGCAGGGCCGGGACAGGGGGCAATGAGCAGTTCTTC.

This clonotype appeared many times. The chain joins TRBV9 to TRBJ2-7, with a tentative D call TRBD1 (5 bases). Germline values: CDR1 SGDLS, CDR2 YYNGEE. The CDR3 is 14 amino acids. V lost 2 bases and J 1 base, leaving 10 bases between the germline ends. Written as DNA, the CDR3 is TGTGCCAGCAGCGTGGCCGACAGTTCCTACGAGCAGTACTTC. Protein product: CASSVADSSYEQYF.

This clonotype was detected ten times or more. The chain uses TRBV10-3 and TRBJ1-4; TRBD1 is a possible D gene (5 bases). Between the trimmed V and J ends, which lost 10 bases and 4 bases, there was a span of 13 bases. CDR1 ENHRY and CDR2 SYGVKD come from the germline V gene. This CDR3 region has 13 residues. The CDR3 DNA is TGTGCCACCGCACAGGAACTTAATGAAAAACTGTTTTTT. It encodes CATAQELNEKLFF.

This clonotype was seen at least ten times. The chain is built from TRBV10-3 and TRBJ2-2; D tentatively fits TRBD1 or TRBD2 (7 bases each). Germline V gene sequence: CDR1 ENHRY, CDR2 SYGVKD. Trimming took 3 bases from V and 9 from J, leaving 14 bases between them. CDR3 length: 14 residues. Here the CDR3 reads CAISESGGGRELFF. The CDR3 DNA is TGTGCCATCAGTGAATCAGGGGGGGGCCGGGAGCTGTTTTTT.

As regards this clonotype: This may come from a read error, since a much larger clone is one base off. The V gene is TRBV10-3, the J gene TRBJ2-3; D call uncertain. The CDR3 runs 13 residues. Germline assignment: CDR1 ENHRY and CDR2 SYGVKD. The CDR3 DNA sequence: TGTGCCGTCAGTGAGTCGGTTAGGGATACGCAGTATTTT. Protein sequence: CAVSESVRDTQYF.

The chain employs TRBV19 and TRBJ2-4, with TRBD1 matching 8 bases. CDR3 length: 15 amino acids. V lost 3 bases, J lost 3 bases, and 4 bases stayed unmatched. CDR1 is LNHDA, CDR2 SQIVND, per germline (reference sequence). DNA for the CDR3: TGTGCCAGTAGTATCCCGGGACAGGTCAAAAACATTCAGTACTTC. Its protein product is CASSIPGQVKNIQYF.

As concerns this clonotype: A read error is possible here, since a much larger clone lies one base away. The chain carries TRBV10-3 and TRBJ1-2, with TRBD1 identical over 7 bases. Germline V CDR1 and CDR2: ENHRY, SYGVKD. This CDR3 has 15 amino acids. CDR3 sequence: CTSSPGQQSNYGYTF. CDR3 nucleotide sequence: TGTACCAGCAGTCCGGGACAGCAAAGTAACTATGGCTACACCTTC.

This clonotype was seen a handful of times. The gene calls are TRBV7-3 and TRBJ2-2; D is unclear. This CDR3 is built from 14 residues. The germline V and J ends were trimmed by 2 bases and 7 bases, with 11 bases remaining between them. Germline V CDR1 and CDR2: SGHTA, FQGTGA. Here the CDR3 reads CASSLRPNGGELFF. As DNA, the CDR3 is TGTGCCAGCAGCTTACGCCCAAACGGCGGGGAGCTGTTTTTT.

V and J are TRBV19 and TRBJ1-2, with D perhaps TRBD1 (5 bases). This CDR3 has 13 amino acids. V gave up 5 bases and J gave up 8 bases, with 15 bases separating them. Germline V lookup: CDR1 LNHDA, CDR2 SQIVND (reference sequence). This CDR3 is CASSPRQPGGYTF. CDR3 sequence (DNA): TGTGCCAGTAGTCCCAGACAGCCGGGAGGCTACACCTTC.

This clonotype was found many times. This chain joins TRBV6-5 and TRBJ1-5, with unresolved D. The V end was cut by 2 bases, the J end by 0 bases, with 5 bases between. Germline assignment: CDR1 MNHEY and CDR2 SVGAGI. This CDR3 is 14 amino acids long. CDR3 region: CASSYRDSNQPQHF. CDR3 in DNA: TGTGCCAGCAGTTACAGGGATAGCAATCAGCCCCAGCATTTT.